This T cell receptor (beta chain) was observed in a study of OX40 agonist ivuxolimab in advanced cancers. Overall study context: Participants averaged approximately 65 years of age (range roughly 23 to 90) and were less than 85% male. The study, taken as a whole, reports: The investigators did not determine what antigen specificity the expanded peripheral T cells had. Doses of 0.1 to 3.0 mg/kg were accompanied by clonal expansion of CD4+ and CD8+ blood T cells by week 6. Averaged across samples, CD8+ T cells carried more expanded clones than CD4+ did.

Clones were sequenced by immunoSEQ multiplex PCR, and TCRdb holds only the in-frame ones, with some missing. Of 70,000 to 100,000 clones detected, under 90% appear once; the ten largest clones hold 1.5% to 2.5%. As to this clone: Its matching antigen is unknown.

In germline, CDR1 is GTSNPN, CDR2 SVGIG (reference sequence). V was pared by 0 bases and J by 0 bases, with 9 bases between. The CDR3 extends over 15 amino acids. This rearrangement joins TRBV30 to TRBJ2-1; no clear D gene. Here the sequenced sample was CD4+ or CD8+ T cells sorted from blood, taken in a trial of the OX40 agonist ivuxolimab. The clonotype was recovered from an adult with an advanced solid tumor such as melanoma, head and neck, liver or kidney cancer. This CDR3 reads CAWSVYVSSYNEQFF. CDR3 in DNA: TGTGCCTGGAGTGTTTACGTAAGCTCCTACAATGAGCAGTTCTTC.